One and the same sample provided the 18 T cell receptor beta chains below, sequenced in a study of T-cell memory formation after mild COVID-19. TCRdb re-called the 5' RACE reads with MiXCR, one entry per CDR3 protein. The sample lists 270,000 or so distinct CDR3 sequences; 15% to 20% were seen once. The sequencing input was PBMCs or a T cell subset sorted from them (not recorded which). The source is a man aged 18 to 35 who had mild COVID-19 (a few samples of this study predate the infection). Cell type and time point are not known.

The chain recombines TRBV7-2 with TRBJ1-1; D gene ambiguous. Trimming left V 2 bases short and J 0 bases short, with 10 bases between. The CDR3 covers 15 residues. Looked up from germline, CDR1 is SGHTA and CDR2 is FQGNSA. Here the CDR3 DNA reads TGTGCCAGCAGCTTATTCGGCAGCATGAACACTGAAGCTTTCTTT. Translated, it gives CASSLFGSMNTEAFF.

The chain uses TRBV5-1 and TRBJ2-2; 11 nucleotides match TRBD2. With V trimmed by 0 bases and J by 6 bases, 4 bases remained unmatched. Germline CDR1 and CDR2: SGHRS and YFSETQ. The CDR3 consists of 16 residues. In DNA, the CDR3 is TGCGCCAGCAGCTTGGAACTAGCGGGGGTATCCGGGGAGCTGTTTTTT. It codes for CASSLELAGVSGELFF.

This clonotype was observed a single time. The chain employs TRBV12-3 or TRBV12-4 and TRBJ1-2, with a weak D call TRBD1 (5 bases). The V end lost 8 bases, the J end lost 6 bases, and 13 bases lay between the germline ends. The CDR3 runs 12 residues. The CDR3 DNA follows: TGTGCCAGCTGGGGGGGTTTTGATGGCTACACCTTC. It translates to CASWGGFDGYTF.

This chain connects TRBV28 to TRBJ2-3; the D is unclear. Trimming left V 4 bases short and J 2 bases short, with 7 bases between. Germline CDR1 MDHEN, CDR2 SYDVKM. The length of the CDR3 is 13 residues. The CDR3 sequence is CASSSENTDTQYF. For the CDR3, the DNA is TGTGCCAGCAGTTCCGAGAACACAGATACGCAGTATTTT. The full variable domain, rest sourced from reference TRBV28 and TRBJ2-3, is DVKVTQSSRYLVKRTGEKVFLECVQDMDHENMFWYRQDPGLGLRLIYFSYDVKMKEKGDIPEGYSVSREKKERFSLILESASTNQTSMYLCASSSENTDTQYFGPGTRLTVL.

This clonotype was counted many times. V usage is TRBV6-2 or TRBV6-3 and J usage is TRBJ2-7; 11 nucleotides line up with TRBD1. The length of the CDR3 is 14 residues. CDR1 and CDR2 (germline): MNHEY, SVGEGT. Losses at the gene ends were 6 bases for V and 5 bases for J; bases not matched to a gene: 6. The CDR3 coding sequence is TGTGCCAGCAGGGGGACAGGGGGAACGGACGAGCAGTACGTC. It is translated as CASRGTGGTDEQYV.

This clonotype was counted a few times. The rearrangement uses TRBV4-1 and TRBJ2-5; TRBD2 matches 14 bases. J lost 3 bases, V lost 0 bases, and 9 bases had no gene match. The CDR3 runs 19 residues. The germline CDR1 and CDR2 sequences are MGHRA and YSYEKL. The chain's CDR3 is CASSQDEPGLAGVEETQYF. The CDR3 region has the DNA TGCGCCAGCAGCCAAGATGAACCGGGACTAGCGGGGGTTGAAGAGACCCAGTACTTC.

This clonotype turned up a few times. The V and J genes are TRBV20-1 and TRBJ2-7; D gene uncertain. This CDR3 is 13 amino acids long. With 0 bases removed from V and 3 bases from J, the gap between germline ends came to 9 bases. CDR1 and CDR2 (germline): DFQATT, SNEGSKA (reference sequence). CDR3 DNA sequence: TGCAGTGCTAGAGAAACTTCGAACTACGAGCAGTACTTC. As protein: CSARETSNYEQYF.

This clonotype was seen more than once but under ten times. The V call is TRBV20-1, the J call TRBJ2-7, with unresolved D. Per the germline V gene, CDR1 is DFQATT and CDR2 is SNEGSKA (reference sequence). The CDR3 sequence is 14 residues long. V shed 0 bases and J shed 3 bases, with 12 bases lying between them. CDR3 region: CSAREAIGRYEQYF. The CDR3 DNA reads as TGCAGTGCTAGAGAGGCTATAGGCCGCTACGAGCAGTACTTC.

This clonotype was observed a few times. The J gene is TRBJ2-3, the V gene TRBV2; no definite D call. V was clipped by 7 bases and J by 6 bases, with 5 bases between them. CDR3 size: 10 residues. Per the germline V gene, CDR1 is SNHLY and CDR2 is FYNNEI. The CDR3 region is CASMRDTQYF. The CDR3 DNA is TGTGCCAGCATGAGGGATACGCAGTATTTT.

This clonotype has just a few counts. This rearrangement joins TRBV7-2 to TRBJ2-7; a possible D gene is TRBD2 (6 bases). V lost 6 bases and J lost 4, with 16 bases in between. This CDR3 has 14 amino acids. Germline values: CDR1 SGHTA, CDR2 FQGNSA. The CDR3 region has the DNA TGTGCCAGCAGTTCAGGACCGGGAGTATACGAGCAGTACTTC. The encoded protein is CASSSGPGVYEQYF. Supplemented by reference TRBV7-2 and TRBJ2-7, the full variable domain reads GAGVSQSPSNKVTEKGKDVELRCDPISGHTALYWYRQSLGQGLEFLIYFQGNSAPDKSGLPSDRFSAERTGGSVSTLTIQRTQQEDSAVYLCASSSGPGVYEQYFGPGTRLTVT.

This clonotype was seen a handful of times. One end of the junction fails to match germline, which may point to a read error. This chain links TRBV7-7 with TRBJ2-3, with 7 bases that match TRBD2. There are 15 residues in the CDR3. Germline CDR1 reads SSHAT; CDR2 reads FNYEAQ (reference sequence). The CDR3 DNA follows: TGTGCTAGCAGCTTGCGGGGGACTGGGGAAGATACGCAGTATTTT. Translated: CASSLRGTGEDTQYF.

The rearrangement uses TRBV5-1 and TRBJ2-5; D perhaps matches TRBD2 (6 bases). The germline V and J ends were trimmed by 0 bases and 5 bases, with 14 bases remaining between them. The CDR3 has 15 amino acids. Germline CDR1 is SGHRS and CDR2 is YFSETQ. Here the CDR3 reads CASSLDPGEWETQYF. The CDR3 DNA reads TGCGCCAGCAGCTTGGATCCGGGAGAATGGGAGACCCAGTACTTC.

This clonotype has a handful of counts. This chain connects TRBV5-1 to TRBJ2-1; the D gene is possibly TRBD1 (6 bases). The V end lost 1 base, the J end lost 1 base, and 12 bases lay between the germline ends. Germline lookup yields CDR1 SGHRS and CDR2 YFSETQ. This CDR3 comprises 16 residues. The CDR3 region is CASSLYLGASYNEQFF. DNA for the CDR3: TGCGCCAGCAGCTTGTATTTGGGGGCGTCCTACAATGAGCAGTTCTTC.

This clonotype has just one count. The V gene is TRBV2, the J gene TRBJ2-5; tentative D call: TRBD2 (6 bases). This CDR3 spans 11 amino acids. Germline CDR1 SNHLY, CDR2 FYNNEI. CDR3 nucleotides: TGTGTCTCGGGGGTACTGGAGACCCAGTACTTC. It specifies CVSGVLETQYF. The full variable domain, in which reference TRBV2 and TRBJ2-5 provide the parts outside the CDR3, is EPEVTQTPSHQVTQMGQEVILRCVPISNHLYFYWYRQILGQKVEFLVSFYNNEISEKSEIFDDQFSVERPDGSNFTLKIRSTKLEDSAMYFCVSGVLETQYFGPGTRLLVL.

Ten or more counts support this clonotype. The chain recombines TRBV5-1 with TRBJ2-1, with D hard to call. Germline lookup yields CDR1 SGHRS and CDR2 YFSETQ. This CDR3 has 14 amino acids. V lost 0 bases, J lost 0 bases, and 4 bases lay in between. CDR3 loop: CASSLEGSYNEQFF. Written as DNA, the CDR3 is TGCGCCAGCAGCTTGGAAGGCTCCTACAATGAGCAGTTCTTC.

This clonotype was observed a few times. The CDR3 here is CASSPQGGPGANVLTF. The CDR3 DNA follows: TGTGCCAGCTCACCTCAGGGGGGTCCCGGGGCCAACGTCCTGACTTTC. This chain links TRBV18 with TRBJ2-6; perhaps TRBD1 as D (7 bases). The V end lost 3 bases, the J end lost 4 bases, and 13 bases lay between the germline ends. The CDR3 covers 16 residues. Germline-derived CDR1 and CDR2 are KGHSH and LQKENI. Filled out from reference TRBV18 and TRBJ2-6, the complete variable domain reads NAGVMQNPRHLVRRRGQEARLRCSPMKGHSHVYWYRQLPEEGLKFMVYLQKENIIDESGMPKERFSAEFPKEGPSILRIQQVVRGDSAAYFCASSPQGGPGANVLTFGAGSRLTVL.

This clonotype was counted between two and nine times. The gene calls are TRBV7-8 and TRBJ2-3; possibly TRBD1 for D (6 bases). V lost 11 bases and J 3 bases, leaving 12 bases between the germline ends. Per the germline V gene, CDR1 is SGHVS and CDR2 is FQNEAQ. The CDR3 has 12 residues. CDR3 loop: CAGAGETDTQYF. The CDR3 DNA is TGTGCCGGGGCAGGGGAGACAGATACGCAGTATTTT.

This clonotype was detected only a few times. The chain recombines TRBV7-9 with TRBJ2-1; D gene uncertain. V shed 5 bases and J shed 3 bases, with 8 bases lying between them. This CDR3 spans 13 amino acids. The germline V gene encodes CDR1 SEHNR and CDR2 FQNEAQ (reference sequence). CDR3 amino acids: CASSHWVYNEQFF. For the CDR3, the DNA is TGTGCCAGCAGCCACTGGGTCTACAATGAGCAGTTCTTC.